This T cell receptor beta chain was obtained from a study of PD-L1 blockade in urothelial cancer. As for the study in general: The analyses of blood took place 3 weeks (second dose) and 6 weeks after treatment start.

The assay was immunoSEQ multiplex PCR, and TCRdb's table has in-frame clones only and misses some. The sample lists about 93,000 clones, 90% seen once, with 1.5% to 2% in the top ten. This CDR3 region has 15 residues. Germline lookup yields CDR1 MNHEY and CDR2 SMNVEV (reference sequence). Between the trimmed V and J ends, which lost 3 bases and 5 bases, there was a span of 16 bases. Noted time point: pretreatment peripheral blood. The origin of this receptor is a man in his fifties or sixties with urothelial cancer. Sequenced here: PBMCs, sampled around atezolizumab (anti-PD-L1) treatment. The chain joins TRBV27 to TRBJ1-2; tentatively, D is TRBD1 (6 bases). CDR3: CASSLGAGVGYGYTF. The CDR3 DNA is TGTGCCAGCAGTTTGGGGGCAGGGGTCGGTTATGGCTACACCTTC.